This T cell receptor beta chain appears in the sequencing data of a study of T cell changes during pregnancy in multiple sclerosis. This CDR3 has 16 amino acids. Germline CDR1 and CDR2: ENHRY and SYGVKD. V gave up 3 bases and J gave up 0 bases; unmatched junction bases: 5. Repertoires were generated with immunoSEQ multiplex PCR, while TCRdb's copy carries only in-frame clones and drops some. The repertoire includes under 90,000 clones, roughly nine tenths of them detected once, and 1.1% to 1.5% sits in the top ten. The specimen comprised peripheral blood, sampled in the second trimester of pregnancy. This clonotype originated in a female donor in good health, enrolled as a control in a pregnancy study. The chain uses TRBV10-3 and TRBJ1-5, with 7 bases identical to TRBD1. The CDR3 loop is CAISDPGQTSNQPQHF. CDR3 DNA sequence: TGTGCCATCAGTGATCCGGGACAGACTAGCAATCAGCCCCAGCATTTT.